This T cell receptor (beta chain) derives from a study of kidney transplant recipient with SARS-CoV-2 infection. From germline, CDR1 is DFQATT and CDR2 SNEGSKA (reference sequence). CDR3 length: 14 amino acids. V trimming: 2 bases; J trimming: 4 bases; junction bases outside the gene matches: 4. This clonotype was observed many times. Via MiXCR, TCRdb re-called the reads, giving one row per CDR3 protein. The data contain 200,000 to 250,000 distinct CDR3 sequences, 25% to 35% of them seen just once; the ten biggest clones take up roughly 7%. This TCR derives from a male patient between 25 and 39 years old who had COVID-19 and was a kidney transplant recipient. Part of the T cell pool may stem from the graft donor. The sequenced sample was a blood sample, obtained at baseline and around day 110 from a kidney transplant recipient. The chain recombines TRBV20-1 with TRBJ1-4; 7 bases agree with TRBD1. CDR3 protein: CSARQGDSNEKLFF. The CDR3 DNA reads TGCAGTGCTAGACAGGGGGACAGTAATGAAAAACTGTTTTTT.